Listed here are 22 T cell receptor beta chains from one sample, sequenced in a study of cytomegalovirus exposure and HLA in healthy donors. Primers included in the PCR were 60 Vbeta and 13 Jbeta primers. TCRdb keeps only in-frame clones here, not all; method: immunoSEQ multiplex PCR. The sample has some 110,000 clones; about four fifths are singletons. Source material: PBMCs. All receptors come from a man aged 30-40 years in good health and CMV-seropositive.

The genes are TRBV2 and TRBJ2-1; the D gene is possibly TRBD1 (6 bases). V shed 4 bases and J shed 3 bases, with 13 bases lying between them. The CDR3 has 15 amino acids. Looked up from germline, CDR1 is SNHLY and CDR2 is FYNNEI. DNA for the CDR3: TGTGCCAGCAGTGTAAGGCAGGGGCGCTACAATGAGCAGTTCTTC. The encoded protein is CASSVRQGRYNEQFF.

This chain joins TRBV10-3 and TRBJ1-5; D possibly corresponds to TRBD1 (6 bases). The CDR3 has 14 amino acids. V was shortened by 11 bases and J by 1 base, with 15 bases between the two germline ends. Germline V gene sequence: CDR1 ENHRY, CDR2 SYGVKD. The CDR3 bases are TGTGCCGTGGGAAAAGGGGGAAGCAATCAGCCCCAGCATTTT. Translation: CAVGKGGSNQPQHF.

The chain has TRBV28 and TRBJ1-1, with a possible D match to TRBD1 (6 bases). The V gene lost 6 bases and the J gene lost 4 bases, with 15 bases spanning the gap. The CDR3 covers 14 residues. In germline, CDR1 is MDHEN, CDR2 SYDVKM. The CDR3 coding sequence is TGTGCCAGCAGCAAAACAGGGCTCTCCACTGAAGCTTTCTTT. Translated, it gives CASSKTGLSTEAFF.

In DNA form, the CDR3 reads TGCAGCGTTGGTAAGAACACTGAAGCTTTCTTT. Amino acids: CSVGKNTEAFF. The J gene is TRBJ1-1, the V gene TRBV29-1, with unresolved D. The length of the CDR3 is 11 residues. V lost 4 bases and J 1 base, leaving 4 bases between the germline ends. Germline V gene lookup returns CDR1 SQVTM and CDR2 ANQGSEA.

This rearrangement joins TRBV18 to TRBJ1-6; TRBD1 is a possible D gene (6 bases). This CDR3 has 16 amino acids. Trimming left V 6 bases short and J 7 bases short, with 19 bases between. Germline V gene data show CDR1 as KGHSH and CDR2 as LQKENI. The CDR3 region has the DNA TGTGCCAGCTCGCCCGCCCCGACAGGAGGAAATTCACCCCTCCACTTT. It yields the protein CASSPAPTGGNSPLHF.

As for this clone: This same CDR3 is encoded by further DNA sequences in the sample. The chain links TRBV7-2 to TRBJ1-5; maybe TRBD1 (5 bases). The CDR3 sequence is 15 residues long. V was shortened by 0 bases and J by 6 bases, with 12 bases between the two germline ends. CDR1 and CDR2 (germline): SGHTA, FQGNSA. The CDR3 sequence: CASSLAGGGSQPQHF. CDR3 coding DNA: TGTGCCAGCAGCTTAGCGGGGGGGGGAAGTCAGCCCCAGCATTTT.

This chain uses TRBV4-2 with TRBJ1-3, with 7 bases that match TRBD1. Germline assignment: CDR1 LGHNA and CDR2 YNFKEQ. V lost 2 bases to trimming and J lost 0 bases; unmatched junction nucleotides: 4. This CDR3 region has 16 residues. The CDR3 spells CASSQKQGSSGNTIYF. The CDR3 nucleotides are TGTGCCAGCAGCCAAAAACAGGGGAGCTCTGGAAACACCATATATTTT.

The V and J genes are TRBV2 and TRBJ2-7, with D possibly TRBD1 on 5 matching bases. The CDR3 covers 13 residues. Germline V gene sequence: CDR1 SNHLY, CDR2 FYNNEI. V lost 6 bases, J lost 5 bases, and 14 bases lay in between. This chain's CDR3 is CASSEMIGDEQYF. DNA for the CDR3: TGTGCCAGCAGCGAGATGATAGGGGACGAGCAGTACTTC.

V gene TRBV6-5 combines with J gene TRBJ2-7; 11 bases are a match to TRBD2. CDR3 length equals 16 residues. The V and J ends lost 0 bases and 2 bases, in that order; junction bases with no gene match: 3. CDR1 is MNHEY and CDR2 is SVGAGI in the germline V gene. CDR3 bases: TGTGCCAGCAGTTACTCGATAGCGGGGGGGCCCTACGAGCAGTACTTC. Translation gives CASSYSIAGGPYEQYF.

This sequence joins TRBV5-5 and TRBJ2-7; TRBD2 might be the D (5 bases). Trimming shortened V by 0 bases and J by 3 bases, and 10 bases separated the two germline ends. Germline loops: CDR1 SGHKS, CDR2 YYEKEE (reference sequence). The CDR3 runs to 14 residues. The CDR3 DNA reads TGTGCCAGCAGCTTGGAAGACTACAGCTACGAGCAGTACTTC. Translating gives CASSLEDYSYEQYF.

This clone was detected once. The chain links TRBV7-9 to TRBJ2-5, with 8 positions matching TRBD1. Gene TRBJ2-7 matches the end of the DNA better, so the J call may be wrong. This CDR3 has 14 amino acids. Germline V gene lookup returns CDR1 SEHNR and CDR2 FQNEAQ (reference sequence). CDR3 region: CASSANRGINEQYF. The DNA for the CDR3 is TGTGCCAGCAGCGCTAACAGGGGGATAAACGAGCAGTACTTC.

The chain has TRBV4-2 and TRBJ1-1; D remains ambiguous. The germline CDR1 and CDR2 sequences are LGHNA and YNFKEQ. The CDR3 sequence is 16 residues long. The V end was cut by 0 bases, the J end by 0 bases, with 11 bases between. The CDR3 nucleotides are TGTGCCAGCAGCCAAGAGGCAAGGCGGTTGAACACTGAAGCTTTCTTT. Residues: CASSQEARRLNTEAFF.

This clone was seen a handful of times. The chain links TRBV6-6 to TRBJ2-7; 7 bases are shared with TRBD1. J gave up 4 bases and V 6 bases, and 12 bases lay outside the gene matches. This CDR3 region has 15 residues. Germline V lookup: CDR1 MNHNY, CDR2 SVGAGI (reference sequence). The CDR3 bases are TGTGCCAGCAGGCCTCATGACAGGGACATATACGAGCAGTACTTC. Protein: CASRPHDRDIYEQYF.

The gene calls are TRBV6-4 and TRBJ2-2, with D perhaps TRBD2 (5 bases). CDR3 size: 13 residues. V was clipped by 0 bases and J by 14 bases, with 13 bases between them. Germline V gene sequence: CDR1 MRHNA, CDR2 SNTAGT. CDR3 sequence reads: CASSDSLAGPLFF. Here the CDR3 DNA reads TGTGCCAGCAGTGACTCTCTAGCCGGACCCCTGTTTTTT.

V gene TRBV5-1 combines with J gene TRBJ1-1; TRBD1 is a possible D gene (5 bases). Trimming took off 4 bases at V and 6 bases at J, with 25 bases between the two ends. Germline V lookup: CDR1 SGHRS, CDR2 YFSETQ. The CDR3 spans 17 residues. The CDR3 nucleotides are TGCGCCAGCAGCCGTGGGGGGACCAGCCCCTTTGGAGCTGAAGCTTTCTTT. Translation: CASSRGGTSPFGAEAFF.

This clone was observed a handful of times. The J gene is TRBJ2-1, the V gene TRBV4-1; 10 bases line up with TRBD2. Per the germline V gene, CDR1 is MGHRA and CDR2 is YSYEKL. This CDR3 spans 17 amino acids. With 1 base clipped from V and 6 bases from J, the junction kept 9 bases outside the gene matches. The CDR3 DNA reads TGCGCCAGCAGCCAAGGGTCAGCGGGGGGGTTCCTCAATGAGCAGTTCTTC. It specifies CASSQGSAGGFLNEQFF.

V and J are TRBV28 and TRBJ2-5, with 9 bases matching TRBD1. Trimming cost V 4 bases and J 2 bases; bases outside gene matches: 5. CDR3 length: 15 residues. Germline V gene data show CDR1 as MDHEN and CDR2 as SYDVKM. CDR3 sequence reads: CASSYGTGNQETQYF. The CDR3 coding sequence is TGTGCCAGCAGTTACGGGACAGGGAATCAAGAGACCCAGTACTTC.

The genes are TRBV5-4 and TRBJ2-7, with 9 bases identical to TRBD1. The CDR3 is 17 amino acids. V dropped 3 bases and J dropped 5; count of bases not matched to a gene: 15. Germline V gene lookup returns CDR1 SGHNT and CDR2 YYREEE (reference sequence). The CDR3 DNA sequence: TGTGCCAGCAGCTCCGGGACAGGGCTACAGGGGATACACGAGCAGTACTTC. Protein: CASSSGTGLQGIHEQYF.

This chain connects TRBV5-3 to TRBJ1-5, with 7 bases that match TRBD1. TRBV5-3 is assigned to the ORF class and has an uncertain function. V lost 10 bases to trimming and J lost 2 bases; unmatched junction nucleotides: 9. The length of the CDR3 is 14 residues. The CDR3 DNA is TGTGCCGGTAGAACAGGGGATGGCAATCAGCCCCAGCATTTT. Protein sequence: CAGRTGDGNQPQHF.

The genes are TRBV5-1 and TRBJ2-3; 7 nucleotides match TRBD1. Trimming at V came to 4 bases and at J to 11 bases, leaving 13 bases not matched to a gene. Germline V gives CDR1 SGHRS, CDR2 YFSETQ. The CDR3 is made up of 14 amino acids. CDR3 amino acids: CASSLGQAGLGQYF. CDR3 in DNA: TGCGCCAGCAGCCTCGGACAGGCTGGGTTGGGGCAGTATTTT.

The gene calls are TRBV11-3 and TRBJ2-7; TRBD1 matches at 9 bases. This CDR3 contains 13 residues. Trimming cost V 4 bases and J 6 bases; bases outside gene matches: 4. CDR1 and CDR2 from the germline V gene are SGHNT and YENEEA. The CDR3 DNA follows: TGTGCCAGCAGCTCAACAGGGGGCTCCGAGCAGTACTTC. This sequence encodes CASSSTGGSEQYF.

The chain is built from TRBV4-2 and TRBJ1-6; D remains unclear. The V and J ends lost 0 bases and 9 bases respectively, with 12 bases between them. Germline CDR1 is LGHNA and CDR2 is YNFKEQ. The CDR3 extends over 15 amino acids. This chain's CDR3 is CASSQDRGRISPLHF. CDR3 nucleotide sequence: TGTGCCAGCAGCCAAGATCGGGGTCGGATTTCACCCCTCCACTTT.